The T cell receptor beta chain under discussion was sequenced for a study of response to subunit inactivated influenza vaccine. Regarding the study as a whole: The authors suggested that every seasonal influenza vaccination recruits few new T cells.

This clonotype was seen repeatedly, ten times or more. Its antigen is unknown. V was cut by 3 bases and J by 2 bases, with 10 bases left in between. Germline V CDR1 and CDR2: SEHNR, FQNEAQ (reference sequence). The length of the CDR3 is 14 residues. TCRdb reprocessed the RT-PCR reads via MiXCR and lists one record per CDR3 protein. The profile shows 550,000 to 650,000 distinct CDR3 sequences, roughly 10% of them singletons. J is TRBJ2-5 and V is TRBV7-9, with D tentatively TRBD1 or TRBD2 (5 bases each). The receptor comes from a man between 50 and 59 years old who received an inactivated influenza vaccine. Sequencing used PBMCs from blood, obtained on the day of vaccination. CDR3 residues: CASSFGGYQETQYF. The CDR3, as DNA: TGTGCCAGCAGCTTTGGGGGATATCAAGAGACCCAGTACTTC.